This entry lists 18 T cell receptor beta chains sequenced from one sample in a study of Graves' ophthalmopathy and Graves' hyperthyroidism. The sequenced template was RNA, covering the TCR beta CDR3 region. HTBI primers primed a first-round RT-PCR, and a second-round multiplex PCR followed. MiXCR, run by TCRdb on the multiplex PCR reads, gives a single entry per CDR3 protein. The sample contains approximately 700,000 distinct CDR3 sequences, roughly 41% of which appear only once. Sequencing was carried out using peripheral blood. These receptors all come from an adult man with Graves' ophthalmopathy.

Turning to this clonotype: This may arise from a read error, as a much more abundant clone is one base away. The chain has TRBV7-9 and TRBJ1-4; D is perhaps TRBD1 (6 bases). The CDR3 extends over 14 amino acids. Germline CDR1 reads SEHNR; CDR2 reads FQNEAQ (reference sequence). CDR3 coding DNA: TGTGCCAGCAGCTTCGGGACATTAAAAGAAAACCTGTTTTTT. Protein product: CASSFGTLKENLFF.

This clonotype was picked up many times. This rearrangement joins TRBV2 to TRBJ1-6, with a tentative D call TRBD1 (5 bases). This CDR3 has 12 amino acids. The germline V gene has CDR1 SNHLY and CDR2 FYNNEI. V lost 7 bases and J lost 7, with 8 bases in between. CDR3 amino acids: CASMRGNSPLHF. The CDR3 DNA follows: TGTGCCAGCATGCGGGGGAATTCACCCCTCCACTTT.

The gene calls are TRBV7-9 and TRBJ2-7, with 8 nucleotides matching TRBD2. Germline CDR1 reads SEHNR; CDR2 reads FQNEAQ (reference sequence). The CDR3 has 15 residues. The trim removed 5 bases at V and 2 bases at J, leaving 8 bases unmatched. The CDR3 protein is CASSVGRGNTYEQYF. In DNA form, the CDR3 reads TGTGCCAGCAGCGTCGGGAGGGGGAATACCTACGAGCAGTACTTC.

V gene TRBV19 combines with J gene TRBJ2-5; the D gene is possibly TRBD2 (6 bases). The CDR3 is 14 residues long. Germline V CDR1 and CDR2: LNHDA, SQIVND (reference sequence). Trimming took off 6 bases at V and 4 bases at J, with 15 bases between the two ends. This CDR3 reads CASSRDWNTETQYF. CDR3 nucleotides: TGTGCCAGTAGCCGGGACTGGAATACAGAGACCCAGTACTTC.

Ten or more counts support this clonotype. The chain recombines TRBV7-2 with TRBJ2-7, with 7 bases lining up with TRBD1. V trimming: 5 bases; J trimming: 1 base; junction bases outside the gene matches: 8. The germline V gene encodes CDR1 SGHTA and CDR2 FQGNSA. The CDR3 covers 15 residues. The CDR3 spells CASSRQGYVSYEQYF. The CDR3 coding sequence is TGTGCCAGCAGCAGACAGGGTTACGTTTCCTACGAGCAGTACTTC. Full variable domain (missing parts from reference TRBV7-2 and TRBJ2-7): GAGVSQSPSNKVTEKGKDVELRCDPISGHTALYWYRQSLGQGLEFLIYFQGNSAPDKSGLPSDRFSAERTGGSVSTLTIQRTQQEDSAVYLCASSRQGYVSYEQYFGPGTRLTVT.

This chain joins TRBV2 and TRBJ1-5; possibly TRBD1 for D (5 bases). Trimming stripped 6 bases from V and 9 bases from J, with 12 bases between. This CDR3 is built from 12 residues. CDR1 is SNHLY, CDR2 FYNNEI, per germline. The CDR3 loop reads CASRGDSGPQHF. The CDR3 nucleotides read TGTGCCAGCAGAGGGGACTCGGGGCCCCAGCATTTT.

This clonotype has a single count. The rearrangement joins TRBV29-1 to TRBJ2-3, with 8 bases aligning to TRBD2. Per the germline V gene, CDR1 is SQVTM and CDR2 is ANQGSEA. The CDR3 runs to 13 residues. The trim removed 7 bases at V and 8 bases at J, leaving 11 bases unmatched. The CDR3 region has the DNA TGCAGCGCCGGGGGGGGCGTCGGCGGTACGCAGTATTTT. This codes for CSAGGGVGGTQYF.

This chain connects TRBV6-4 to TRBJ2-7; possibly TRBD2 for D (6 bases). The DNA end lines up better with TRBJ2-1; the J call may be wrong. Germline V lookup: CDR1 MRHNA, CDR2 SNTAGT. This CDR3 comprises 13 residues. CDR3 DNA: TGTGCCATCGGTGACGGACTATACAATGAGCAGTTCTTC. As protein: CAIGDGLYNEQFF.

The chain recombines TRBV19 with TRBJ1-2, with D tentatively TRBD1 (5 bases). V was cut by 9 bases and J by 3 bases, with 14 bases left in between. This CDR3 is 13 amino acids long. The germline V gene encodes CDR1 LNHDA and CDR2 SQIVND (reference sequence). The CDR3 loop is CASQDRDDYGYTF. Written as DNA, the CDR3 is TGTGCCAGCCAAGACCGGGACGACTATGGCTACACCTTC.

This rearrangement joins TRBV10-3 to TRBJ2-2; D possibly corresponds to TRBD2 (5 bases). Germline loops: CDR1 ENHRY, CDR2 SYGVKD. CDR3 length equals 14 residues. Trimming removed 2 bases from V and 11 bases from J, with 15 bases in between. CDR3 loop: CAISEGREFGELFF. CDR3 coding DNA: TGTGCCATCAGTGAGGGACGGGAATTCGGCGAGCTGTTTTTT.

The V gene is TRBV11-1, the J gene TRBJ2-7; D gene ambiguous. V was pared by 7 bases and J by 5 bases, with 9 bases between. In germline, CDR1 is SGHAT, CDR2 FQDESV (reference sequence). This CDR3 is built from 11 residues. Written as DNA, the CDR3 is TGTGCCAGCACCCCCCTTCACGAGCAGTACTTC. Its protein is CASTPLHEQYF.

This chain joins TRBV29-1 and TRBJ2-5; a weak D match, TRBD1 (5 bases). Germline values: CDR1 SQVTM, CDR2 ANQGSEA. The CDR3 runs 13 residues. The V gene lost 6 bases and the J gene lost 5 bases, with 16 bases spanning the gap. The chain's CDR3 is CSVQQDVGETQYF. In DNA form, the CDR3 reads TGCAGCGTGCAACAGGACGTGGGGGAGACCCAGTACTTC.

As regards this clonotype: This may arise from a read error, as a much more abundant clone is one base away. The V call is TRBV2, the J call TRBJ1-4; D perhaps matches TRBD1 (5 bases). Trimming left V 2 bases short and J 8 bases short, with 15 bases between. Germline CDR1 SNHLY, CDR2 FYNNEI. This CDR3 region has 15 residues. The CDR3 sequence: CASSEWGRPSEKLFF. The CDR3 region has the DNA TGTGCCAGCAGTGAATGGGGACGGCCCAGCGAAAAACTGTTTTTT.

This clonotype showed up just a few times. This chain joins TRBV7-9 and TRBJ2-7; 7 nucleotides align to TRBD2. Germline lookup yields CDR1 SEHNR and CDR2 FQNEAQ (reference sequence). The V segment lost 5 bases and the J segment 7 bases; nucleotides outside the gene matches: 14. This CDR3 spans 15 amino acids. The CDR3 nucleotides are TGTGCCAGCAGCCGAGGGACTACCCAGCTGGCTGAGCAGTACTTC. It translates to CASSRGTTQLAEQYF. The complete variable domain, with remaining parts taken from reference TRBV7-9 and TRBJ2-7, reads DTGVSQNPRHKITKRGQNVTFRCDPISEHNRLYWYRQTLGQGPEFLTYFQNEAQLEKSRLLSDRFSAERPKGSFSTLEIQRTEQGDSAMYLCASSRGTTQLAEQYFGPGTRLTVT.

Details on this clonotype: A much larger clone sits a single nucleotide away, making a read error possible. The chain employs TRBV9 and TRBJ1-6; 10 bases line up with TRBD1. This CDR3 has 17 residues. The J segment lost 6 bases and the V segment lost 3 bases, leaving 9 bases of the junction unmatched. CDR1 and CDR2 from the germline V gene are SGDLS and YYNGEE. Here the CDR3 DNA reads TGTGCCAGCAGCGCCGGACAGGGGGGTACGGGTAATTCACCCCTCCACTTT. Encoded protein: CASSAGQGGTGNSPLHF. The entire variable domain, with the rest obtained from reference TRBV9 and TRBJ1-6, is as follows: DSGVTQTPKHLITATGQRVTLRCSPRSGDLSVYWYQQSLDQGLQFLIQYYNGEERAKGNILERFSAQQFPDLHSELNLSSLELGDSALYFCASSAGQGGTGNSPLHFGNGTRLTVT.

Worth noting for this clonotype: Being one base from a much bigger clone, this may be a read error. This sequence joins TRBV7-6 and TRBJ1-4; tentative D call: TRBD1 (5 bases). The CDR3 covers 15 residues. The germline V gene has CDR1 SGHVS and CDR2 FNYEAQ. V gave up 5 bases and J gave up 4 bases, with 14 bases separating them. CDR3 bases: TGTGCCAGCAGCACATCCGGGGGGGATAATGAAAAACTGTTTTTT. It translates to CASSTSGGDNEKLFF.

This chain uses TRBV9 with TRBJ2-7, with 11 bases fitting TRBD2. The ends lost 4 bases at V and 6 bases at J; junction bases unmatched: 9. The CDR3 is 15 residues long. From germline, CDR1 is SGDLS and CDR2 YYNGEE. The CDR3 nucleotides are TGTGCCAGCAGCCCCGCCGGGACTAGCGGAGTCGAGCAGTACTTC. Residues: CASSPAGTSGVEQYF.

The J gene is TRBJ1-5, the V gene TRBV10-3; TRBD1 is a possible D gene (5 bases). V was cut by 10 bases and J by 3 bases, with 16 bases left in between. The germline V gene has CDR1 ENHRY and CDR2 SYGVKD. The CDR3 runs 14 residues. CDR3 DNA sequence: TGTGCCAGCAATTCGGACGGACACAATCAGCCCCAGCATTTT. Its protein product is CASNSDGHNQPQHF.